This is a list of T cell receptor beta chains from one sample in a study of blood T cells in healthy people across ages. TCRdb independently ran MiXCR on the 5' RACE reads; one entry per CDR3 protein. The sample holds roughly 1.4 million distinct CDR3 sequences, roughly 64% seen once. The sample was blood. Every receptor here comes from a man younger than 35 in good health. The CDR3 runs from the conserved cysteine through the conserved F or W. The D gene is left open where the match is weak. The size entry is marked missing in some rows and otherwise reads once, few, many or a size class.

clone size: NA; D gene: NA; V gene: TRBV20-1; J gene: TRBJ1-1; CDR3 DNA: TGCAGTGCTAGAATGGGGGAGGGGACTGAAGCTTTCTTT; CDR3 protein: CSARMGEGTEAFF
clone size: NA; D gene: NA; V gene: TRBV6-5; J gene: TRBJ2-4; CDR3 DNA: TGTGCCAGCAGTTACCAGAATGAGCAGTACTTC; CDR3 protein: CASSYQNEQYF
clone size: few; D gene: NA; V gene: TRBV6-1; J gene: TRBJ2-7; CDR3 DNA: TGTGCCAGCAGTGATCTGGGGTACGAGCAGTACTTC; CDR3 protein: CASSDLGYEQYF
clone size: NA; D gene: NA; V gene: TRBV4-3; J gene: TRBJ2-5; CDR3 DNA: TGCGCCAGCAGCCAAGATGGTAGCGGAGAGCCAGAGACCCGGTACTTC; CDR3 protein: CASSQDGSGEPETRYF
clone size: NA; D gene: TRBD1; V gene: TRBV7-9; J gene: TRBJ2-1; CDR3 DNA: TGTGCCAGCAGCCAGGGACAGTCCACCTACAATGAGCAGTTCTTC; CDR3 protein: CASSQGQSTYNEQFF
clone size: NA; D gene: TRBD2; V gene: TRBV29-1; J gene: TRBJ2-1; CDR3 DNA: TGCAGCGTTGAGGGTAGCGGGCTTTACAATGAGCAGTTCTTC; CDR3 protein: CSVEGSGLYNEQFF
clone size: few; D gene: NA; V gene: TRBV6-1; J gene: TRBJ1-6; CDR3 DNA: TGTGCCAGCAGTGAAGCGGGGCATTCACCCCTCCACTTT; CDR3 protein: CASSEAGHSPLHF
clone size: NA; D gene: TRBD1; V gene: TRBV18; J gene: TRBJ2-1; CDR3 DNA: TGTGCCAGCTCACCAGACAGGGGTAATGAGCAGTTCTTC; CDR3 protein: CASSPDRGNEQFF
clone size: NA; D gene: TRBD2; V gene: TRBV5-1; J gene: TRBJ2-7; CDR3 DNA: TGCGCCAGCAGCTTTACTAGCGGGCTCTACAATGAGCAGTACTTC; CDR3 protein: CASSFTSGLYNEQYF
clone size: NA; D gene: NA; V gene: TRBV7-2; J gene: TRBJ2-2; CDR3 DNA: TGTGCCAGCAGCTTCCAGGGAGCTATCGGGGAGCTGTTTTTT; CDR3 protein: CASSFQGAIGELFF
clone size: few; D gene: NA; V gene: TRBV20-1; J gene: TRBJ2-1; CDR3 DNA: TGCAGTGCTAGGGACCGGGACGACTACAATGAGCAGTTCTTC; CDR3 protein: CSARDRDDYNEQFF
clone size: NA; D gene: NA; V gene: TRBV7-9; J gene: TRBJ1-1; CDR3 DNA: TGTGCCAGCAGCTTAGGGGGGGGGCCGTCTGAAGCTTTCTTT; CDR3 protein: CASSLGGGPSEAFF
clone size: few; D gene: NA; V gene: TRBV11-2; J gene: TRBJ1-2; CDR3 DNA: TGTGCCAGCAGCCAGGGACTGAGCTATGGCTACACCTTC; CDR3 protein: CASSQGLSYGYTF
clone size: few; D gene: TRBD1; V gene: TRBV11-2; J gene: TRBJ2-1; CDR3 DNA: TGTGCCAGCAGCTCCCGGGACAGGGGGCACAATGAGCAGTTCTTC; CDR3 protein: CASSSRDRGHNEQFF
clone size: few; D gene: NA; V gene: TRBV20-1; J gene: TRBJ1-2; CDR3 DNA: TGCAGTGCTAGAGATCCTGGCTATGGCTACACCTTC; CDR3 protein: CSARDPGYGYTF
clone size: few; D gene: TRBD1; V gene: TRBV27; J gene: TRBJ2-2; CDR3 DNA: TGTGCCAGCAGGACAGGGGGCAACACCGGGGAGCTGTTTTTT; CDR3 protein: CASRTGGNTGELFF
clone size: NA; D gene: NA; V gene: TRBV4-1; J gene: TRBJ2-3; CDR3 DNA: TGCGCCAGCAGCCGAGATCTAGGACCCACAGATACGCAGTATTTT; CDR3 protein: CASSRDLGPTDTQYF
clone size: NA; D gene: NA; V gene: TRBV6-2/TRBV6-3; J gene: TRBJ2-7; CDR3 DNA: TGTGCCAGCAGTTATTTCAGGGTTGGCGACGAGCAGTACTTC; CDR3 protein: CASSYFRVGDEQYF
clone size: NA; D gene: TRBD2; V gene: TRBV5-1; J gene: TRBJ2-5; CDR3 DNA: TGCGCCAGCAGCGAACTAGCGGGGGTGCAAGAGACCCAGTACTTC; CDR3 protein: CASSELAGVQETQYF
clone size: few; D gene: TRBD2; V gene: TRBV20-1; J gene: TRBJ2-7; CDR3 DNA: TGCAGTGCTAGTTTGTCTAGCGGACCCTACGAGCAGTACTTC; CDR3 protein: CSASLSSGPYEQYF
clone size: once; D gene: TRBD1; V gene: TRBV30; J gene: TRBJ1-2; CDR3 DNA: TGTGCCTGGAGCCGACAGGGGGCGAGAATTGGCTATGGCTACACCTTC; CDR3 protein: CAWSRQGARIGYGYTF
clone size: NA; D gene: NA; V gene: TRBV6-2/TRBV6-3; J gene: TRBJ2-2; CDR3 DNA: TGTGCCACCAAGGATCCGGGCCCCCTCGGGGAGCTGTTTTTT; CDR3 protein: CATKDPGPLGELFF
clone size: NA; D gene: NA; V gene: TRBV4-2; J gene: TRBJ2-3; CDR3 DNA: TGTGCCAGCAGCACGATATGGGAGTTTTCGCGACCAGATACGCAGTATTTT; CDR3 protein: CASSTIWEFSRPDTQYF
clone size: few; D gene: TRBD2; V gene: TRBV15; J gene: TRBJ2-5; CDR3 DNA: TGTGCCACCAGTTCCAGACTAGCTGAGGCGACCCAGTACTTC; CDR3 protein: CATSSRLAEATQYF
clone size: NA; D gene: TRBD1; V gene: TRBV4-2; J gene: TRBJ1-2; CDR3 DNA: TGTGCCAGCAGCCAAGAGACAGGGGGTTATGGCTACACCTTC; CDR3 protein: CASSQETGGYGYTF
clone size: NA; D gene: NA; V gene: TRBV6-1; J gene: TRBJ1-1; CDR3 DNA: TGTGCCAGCACCGTGGTTAGGTGGGGCACTGAAGCTTTCTTT; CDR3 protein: CASTVVRWGTEAFF
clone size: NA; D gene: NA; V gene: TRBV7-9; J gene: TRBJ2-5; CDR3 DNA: TGTGCCAGCAGAGGGGAGTTACAAGAGACCCAGTACTTC; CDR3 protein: CASRGELQETQYF
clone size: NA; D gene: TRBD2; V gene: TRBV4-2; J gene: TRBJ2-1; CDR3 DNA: TGTGCCAGCAGCCAAGGACTAGCGGGAGGCAGCAATGAGCAGTTCTTC; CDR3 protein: CASSQGLAGGSNEQFF
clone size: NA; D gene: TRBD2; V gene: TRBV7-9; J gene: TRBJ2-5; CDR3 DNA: TGTGCCAGCAGAGAGCGGGGTCAAGAGACCCAGTACTTC; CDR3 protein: CASRERGQETQYF
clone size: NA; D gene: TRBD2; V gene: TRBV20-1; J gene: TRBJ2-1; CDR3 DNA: TGCAGTGCTGGGCCGGTGGGGGGGGGAATCTACAATGAGCAGTTCTTC; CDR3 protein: CSAGPVGGGIYNEQFF
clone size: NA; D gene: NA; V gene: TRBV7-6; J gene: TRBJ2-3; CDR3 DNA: TGTGCCAGCACCCCAAATCCCGGGGGAGATACGCAGTATTTT; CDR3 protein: CASTPNPGGDTQYF
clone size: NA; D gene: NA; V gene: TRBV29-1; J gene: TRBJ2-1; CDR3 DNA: TGCAGCGTCGGACACAACCAAGACAATGAGCAGTTCTTC; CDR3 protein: CSVGHNQDNEQFF
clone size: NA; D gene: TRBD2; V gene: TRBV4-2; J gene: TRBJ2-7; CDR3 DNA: TGTGCCAGCAGCCAAGAAAGAGGTCTAGCGGGGCACGAGCAGTACTTC; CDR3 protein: CASSQERGLAGHEQYF
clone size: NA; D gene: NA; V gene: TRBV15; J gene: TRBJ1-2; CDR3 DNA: TGTGCCACCAGCAGAGACGGGGTGGGTGGTGGCTACACCTTC; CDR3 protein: CATSRDGVGGGYTF
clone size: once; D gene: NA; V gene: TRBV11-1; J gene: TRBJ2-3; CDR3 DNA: TGTGCCAGCACCCAGGCTCCTCCAGATACGCAGTATTTT; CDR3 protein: CASTQAPPDTQYF
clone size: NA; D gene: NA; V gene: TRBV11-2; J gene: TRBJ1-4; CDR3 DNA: TGTGCCAGCAGCCCTGGGCGGGGGGGCACTAATGAAAAACTGTTTTTT; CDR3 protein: CASSPGRGGTNEKLFF
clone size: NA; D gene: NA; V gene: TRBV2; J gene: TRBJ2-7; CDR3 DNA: TGTGCCAGCAGTGGCCCCGGATACAATGAGCAGTACTTC; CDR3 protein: CASSGPGYNEQYF
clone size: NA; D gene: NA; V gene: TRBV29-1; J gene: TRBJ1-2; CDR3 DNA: TGCAGCGTTGCACAGGGAGAATATGGCTACACCTTC; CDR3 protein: CSVAQGEYGYTF
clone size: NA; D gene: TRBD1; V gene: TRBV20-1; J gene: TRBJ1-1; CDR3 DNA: TGCAGTGCTAGAGGTATGGGACAGAATCAAGCTTTCTTT; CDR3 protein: CSARGMGQNQAFF
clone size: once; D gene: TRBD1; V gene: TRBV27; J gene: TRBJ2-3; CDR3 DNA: TGTGCCAGCCATCCTGGGACAGGGATAATAGATACGCAGTATTTT; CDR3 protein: CASHPGTGIIDTQYF
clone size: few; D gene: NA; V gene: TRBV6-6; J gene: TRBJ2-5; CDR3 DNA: TGTGCCAGCAGTCGACAGGAAGAGACCCAGTACTTC; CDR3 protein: CASSRQEETQYF
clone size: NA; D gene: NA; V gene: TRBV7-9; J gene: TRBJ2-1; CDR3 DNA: TGTGCCAGCAGCCCAGCGGTTGGGGATGAGCAGTTCTTC; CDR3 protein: CASSPAVGDEQFF
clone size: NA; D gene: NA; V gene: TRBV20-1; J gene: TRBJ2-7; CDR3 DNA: TGCAGTGCTACCATCCGGACCTACGAGCAGTACTTC; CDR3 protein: CSATIRTYEQYF
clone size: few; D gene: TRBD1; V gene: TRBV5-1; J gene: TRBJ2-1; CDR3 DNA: TGCGCCAGCAGCTTGGACGTACAGGGGACAGAGCAGTTCTTC; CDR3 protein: CASSLDVQGTEQFF
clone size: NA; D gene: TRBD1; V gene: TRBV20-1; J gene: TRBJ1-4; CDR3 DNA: TGCAGTGCTGCTCAGCTCTACTACGGGACAGCAATTCTGTATGAAAAACTGTTTTTT; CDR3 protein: CSAAQLYYGTAILYEKLFF
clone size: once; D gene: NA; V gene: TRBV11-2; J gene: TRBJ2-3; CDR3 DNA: TGTGCCAGCAGCGAAGGGACCATAGATACGCAGTATTTT; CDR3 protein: CASSEGTIDTQYF
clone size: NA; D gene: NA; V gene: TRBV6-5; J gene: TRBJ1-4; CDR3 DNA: TGTGCCAGCAGAGACATTCGGAATGAAAAACTGTTTTTT; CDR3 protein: CASRDIRNEKLFF
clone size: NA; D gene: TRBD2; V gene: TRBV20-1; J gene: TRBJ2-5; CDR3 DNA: TGCAGTGGTTGGCGGGGGGCGCAAGAGACCCAGTACTTC; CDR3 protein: CSGWRGAQETQYF